A selection of T cell receptor beta chains follows, all from one sample in a study of cytomegalovirus exposure and HLA in healthy donors. Measured with immunoSEQ multiplex PCR; TCRdb has only the in-frame clones, and not every one. In the table there are about 160,000 clones, about four fifths of which are singletons. Specimen: PBMCs. These receptors all stem from a young man in good health and CMV-seronegative. The CDR3 runs from the conserved cysteine through the conserved F or W. A D gene is named only where the DNA matches it firmly. Size is stated for part of the rows, as once, few or many counts, or as a class when the clone is expanded.

NA | TRBJ1-2 | TRBV6-5 | NA | CASSYSAGLNYGYTF | TGTGCCAGCAGTTACTCGGCAGGGTTAAACTATGGCTACACCTTC
TRBD2 | TRBJ2-7 | TRBV4-1 | NA | CASSHPGLAGGLSSYEQYF | TGCGCCAGCAGCCACCCGGGACTAGCGGGGGGCCTTAGCTCCTACGAGCAGTACTTC
NA | TRBJ2-7 | TRBV7-2 | NA | CASSLAGLFLWEQYF | TGTGCCAGCAGCTTAGCAGGACTATTCCTATGGGAGCAGTACTTC
NA | TRBJ2-4 | TRBV5-6 | NA | CASSPRSLAKNIQYF | TGTGCCAGCAGCCCTAGGTCCCTAGCCAAAAACATTCAGTACTTC
TRBD2 | TRBJ2-3 | TRBV4-1 | NA | CASSQEVTSGTTDTQYF | TGCGCCAGCAGCCAAGAAGTAACTAGCGGTACCACAGATACGCAGTATTTT
TRBD1 | TRBJ2-5 | TRBV11-2 | NA | CASSFGDRVETQYF | TGTGCCAGCAGCTTCGGGGACAGGGTAGAGACCCAGTACTTC
NA | TRBJ2-7 | TRBV7-9 | NA | CASSARWDTAYEQYF | TGTGCCAGCAGCGCCCGCTGGGACACAGCCTACGAGCAGTACTTC
TRBD1 | TRBJ2-7 | TRBV5-8 | NA | CASSPRQGTPSYEQYF | TGTGCCAGCAGCCCGCGACAGGGAACCCCTTCCTACGAGCAGTACTTC
TRBD1 | TRBJ1-2 | TRBV4-2 | NA | CASSQAGTADGYGYTF | TGTGCCAGCAGCCAAGCGGGGACAGCAGATGGCTATGGCTACACCTTC
TRBD1 | TRBJ2-2 | TRBV29-1 | NA | CSASLGGPANTGELFF | TGCAGCGCGTCGTTAGGGGGCCCCGCGAACACCGGGGAGCTGTTTTTT
NA | TRBJ1-5 | TRBV4-2 | NA | CASSQGLSWQGNQPQHF | TGTGCCAGCAGCCAAGGTTTATCGTGGCAGGGCAATCAGCCCCAGCATTTT
NA | TRBJ1-5 | TRBV27 | NA | CASRQVDGSNQPQHF | TGTGCCAGCCGACAGGTGGATGGTAGCAATCAGCCCCAGCATTTT
NA | TRBJ1-4 | TRBV28 | NA | CASSPSSNEKLFF | TGTGCCAGCAGTCCCTCTTCTAACGAAAAACTGTTTTTT
TRBD2 | TRBJ2-3 | TRBV13 | NA | CASSLEGGRAGKDTQYF | TGTGCCAGCAGCTTAGAGGGCGGGAGGGCCGGTAAAGATACGCAGTATTTT
TRBD2 | TRBJ2-3 | TRBV2 | NA | CASRGGRGRYTDTQYF | TGTGCCAGCAGAGGAGGGCGGGGGAGGTACACAGATACGCAGTATTTT
TRBD1 | TRBJ1-4 | TRBV7-9 | once | CASSSGTGEEKLFF | TGTGCCAGCAGCTCCGGGACAGGGGAGGAAAAACTGTTTTTT
NA | TRBJ1-5 | TRBV15 | NA | CATSRVYGENQPQHF | TGTGCCACCAGCAGAGTTTACGGGGAGAATCAGCCCCAGCATTTT
NA | TRBJ2-2 | TRBV18 | NA | CASSPRLDVGELFF | TGTGCCAGCTCACCGCGGCTAGATGTCGGGGAGCTGTTTTTT
NA | TRBJ1-1 | TRBV5-1 | NA | CASSSRGEGTEAFF | TGCGCCAGCAGCTCGCGAGGGGAGGGAACTGAAGCTTTCTTT
NA | TRBJ2-7 | TRBV7-9 | NA | CASSLDRVYEQYF | TGTGCCAGCAGCTTAGACAGGGTCTACGAGCAGTACTTC
NA | TRBJ2-1 | TRBV7-9 | NA | CASSPMGPTYNEQFF | TGTGCCAGCAGCCCTATGGGGCCCACCTACAATGAGCAGTTCTTC
NA | TRBJ2-7 | TRBV27 | few | CASSLSWQSEQYF | TGTGCCAGCAGTTTATCGTGGCAGTCCGAGCAGTACTTC
TRBD2 | TRBJ2-5 | TRBV5-4 | NA | CASTPGLAGGELRYF | TGTGCCAGCACTCCTGGACTAGCGGGGGGTGAGCTACGATACTTC
NA | TRBJ1-2 | TRBV7-8 | NA | CASSLQGYGYTF | TGTGCCAGCAGCTTACAGGGCTATGGCTACACCTTC
NA | TRBJ1-1 | TRBV7-2 | few | CASSQATGSAEAFF | TGTGCCAGCAGCCAAGCCACAGGGTCGGCTGAAGCTTTCTTT
TRBD1 | TRBJ1-1 | TRBV6-1 | NA | CAIGTGRPEAFF | TGTGCCATCGGGACAGGGAGGCCTGAAGCTTTCTTT
TRBD1 | TRBJ2-2 | TRBV28 | NA | CAIQTGGPAGELFF | TGTGCCATTCAGACAGGGGGGCCGGCCGGGGAGCTGTTTTTT
TRBD1 | TRBJ2-1 | TRBV18 | NA | CASSLNTGDNEQFF | TGTGCCAGCTCACTTAACACAGGGGACAATGAGCAGTTCTTC
TRBD2 | TRBJ2-1 | TRBV30 | few | CAWGGVNEQFF | TGTGCCTGGGGGGGGGTGAATGAGCAGTTCTTC
NA | TRBJ1-1 | TRBV7-2 | NA | CASSLRGAWVNTEAFF | TGTGCCAGCAGCTTAAGGGGCGCTTGGGTGAACACTGAAGCTTTCTTT
TRBD2 | TRBJ2-7 | TRBV27 | NA | CASSSGTSGTGYEQYF | TGTGCCAGCAGTTCCGGGACTAGCGGGACAGGTTACGAGCAGTACTTC
TRBD1 | TRBJ2-6 | TRBV5-1 | NA | CASSAGGSGANVLTF | TGCGCCAGCAGCGCAGGGGGTTCTGGGGCCAACGTCCTGACTTTC
TRBD2 | TRBJ2-7 | TRBV13 | NA | CASSFGGRKYEQYF | TGTGCCAGCAGCTTCGGCGGGAGGAAATACGAGCAGTACTTC
NA | TRBJ1-1 | TRBV28 | NA | CASSLLGAGEAFF | TGTGCCAGCAGTTTATTAGGGGCAGGGGAAGCTTTCTTT
TRBD2 | TRBJ2-5 | TRBV11-2 | NA | CASSSGLVRETQYF | TGTGCCAGCAGCTCGGGACTAGTCCGCGAGACCCAGTACTTC
NA | TRBJ2-7 | TRBV28 | NA | CASSALLSSYEQYF | TGTGCCAGCAGTGCCCTATTGAGCTCCTACGAGCAGTACTTC
NA | TRBJ1-4 | TRBV5-8 | few | CASSLRGIGGEKLFF | TGTGCCAGCAGCTTGAGGGGCATCGGCGGTGAAAAACTGTTTTTT
TRBD2 | TRBJ2-3 | TRBV30 | NA | CAWRVLAGPTDTQYF | TGTGCCTGGAGGGTACTAGCGGGGCCCACAGATACGCAGTATTTT
NA | TRBJ2-7 | TRBV4-2 | NA | CASSQRSGDFLYEQYF | TGTGCCAGCAGCCAAAGATCAGGGGATTTTCTCTACGAGCAGTACTTC
TRBD1 | TRBJ2-7 | TRBV12-5 | once | CASGTGTGYNEQYF | TGTGCTAGTGGTACCGGGACAGGGTACAACGAGCAGTACTTC
TRBD2 | TRBJ2-1 | TRBV19 | NA | CATTHPPSGRVYNEQFF | TGTGCCACCACTCACCCGCCTAGCGGGAGGGTATACAATGAGCAGTTCTTC
NA | TRBJ2-7 | TRBV11-3 | NA | CASSSRGYDSYEQYF | TGTGCCAGCAGCTCCCGGGGGTATGACTCCTACGAGCAGTACTTC
NA | TRBJ1-2 | TRBV2 | NA | CASSESRNYGYTF | TGTGCCAGCAGTGAAAGCCGGAACTATGGCTACACCTTC
TRBD1 | TRBJ2-5 | TRBV25-1 | NA | CASSAYDRVGTQYF | TGTGCCAGCAGTGCATATGACAGGGTCGGGACCCAGTACTTC
NA | TRBJ2-1 | TRBV7-3 | NA | CASSLGPDEQFF | TGTGCCAGCAGCTTAGGGCCCGATGAGCAGTTCTTC
NA | TRBJ1-1 | TRBV27 | NA | CASSPTGRGEAFF | TGTGCCAGCAGTCCCACGGGGAGGGGTGAAGCTTTCTTT